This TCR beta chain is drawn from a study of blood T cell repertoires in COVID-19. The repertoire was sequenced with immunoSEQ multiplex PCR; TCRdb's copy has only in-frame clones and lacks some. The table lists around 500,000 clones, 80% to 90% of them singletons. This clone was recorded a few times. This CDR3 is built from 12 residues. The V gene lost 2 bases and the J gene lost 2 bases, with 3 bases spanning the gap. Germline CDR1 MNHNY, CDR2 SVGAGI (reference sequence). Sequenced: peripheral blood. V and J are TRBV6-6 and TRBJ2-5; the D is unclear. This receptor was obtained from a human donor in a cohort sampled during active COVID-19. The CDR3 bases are TGTGCCAGCAGTTACCCACAAGAGACCCAGTACTTC. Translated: CASSYPQETQYF.